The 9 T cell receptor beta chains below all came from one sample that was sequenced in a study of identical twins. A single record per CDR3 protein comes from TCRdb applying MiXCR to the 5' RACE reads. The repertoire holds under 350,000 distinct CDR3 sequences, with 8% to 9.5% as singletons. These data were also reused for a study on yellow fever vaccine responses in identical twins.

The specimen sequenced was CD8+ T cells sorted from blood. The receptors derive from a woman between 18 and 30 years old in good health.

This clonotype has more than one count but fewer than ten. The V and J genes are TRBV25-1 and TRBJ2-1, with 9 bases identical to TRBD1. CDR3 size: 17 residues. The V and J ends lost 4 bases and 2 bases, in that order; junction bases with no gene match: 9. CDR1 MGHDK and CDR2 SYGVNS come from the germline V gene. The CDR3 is CASSGPGTGITYNEQFF. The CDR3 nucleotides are TGTGCCAGCAGTGGACCCGGGACAGGGATTACCTACAATGAGCAGTTCTTC.

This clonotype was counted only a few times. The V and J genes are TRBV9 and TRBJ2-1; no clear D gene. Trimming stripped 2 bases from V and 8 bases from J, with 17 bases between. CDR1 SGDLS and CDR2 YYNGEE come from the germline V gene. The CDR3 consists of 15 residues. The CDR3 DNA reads TGTGCCAGCAGCGTGTTGGACGGCAATTTGGATGAGCAGTTCTTC. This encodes CASSVLDGNLDEQFF.

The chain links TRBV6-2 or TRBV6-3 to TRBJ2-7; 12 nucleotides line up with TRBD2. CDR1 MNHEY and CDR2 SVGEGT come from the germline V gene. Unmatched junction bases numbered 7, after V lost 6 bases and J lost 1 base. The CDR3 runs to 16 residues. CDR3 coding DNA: TGTGCCAGCAGCCTAACCGGACTAGCGGGGTCCTACGAGCAGTACTTC. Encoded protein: CASSLTGLAGSYEQYF.

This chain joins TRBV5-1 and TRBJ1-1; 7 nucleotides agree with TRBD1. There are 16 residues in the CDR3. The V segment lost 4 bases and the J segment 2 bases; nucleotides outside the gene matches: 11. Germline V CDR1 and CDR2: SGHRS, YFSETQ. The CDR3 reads CASSAPGQWANTEAFF. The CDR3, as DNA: TGCGCCAGCAGCGCCCCGGGACAGTGGGCCAACACTGAAGCTTTCTTT.

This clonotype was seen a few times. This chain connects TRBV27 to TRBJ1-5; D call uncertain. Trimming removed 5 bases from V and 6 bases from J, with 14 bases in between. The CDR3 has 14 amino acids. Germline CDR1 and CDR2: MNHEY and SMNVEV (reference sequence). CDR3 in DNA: TGTGCCAGCAGTCCCCGCGGGGAGGGTCAGCCCCAGCATTTT. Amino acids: CASSPRGEGQPQHF.

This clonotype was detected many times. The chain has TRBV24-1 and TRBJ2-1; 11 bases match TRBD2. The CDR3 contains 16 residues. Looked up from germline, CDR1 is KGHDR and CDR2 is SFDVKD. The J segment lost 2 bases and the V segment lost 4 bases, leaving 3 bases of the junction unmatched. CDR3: CATSELAGGPYNEQFF. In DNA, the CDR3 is TGTGCCACCAGTGAATTAGCGGGAGGGCCCTACAATGAGCAGTTCTTC.

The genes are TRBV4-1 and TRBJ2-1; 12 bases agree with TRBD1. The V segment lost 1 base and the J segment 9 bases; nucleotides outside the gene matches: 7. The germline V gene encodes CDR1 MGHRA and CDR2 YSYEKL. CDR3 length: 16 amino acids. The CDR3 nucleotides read TGCGCCAGCAGCCAAGGGCCGGGACAGGGGGCTCGTGAGCAGTTCTTC. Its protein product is CASSQGPGQGAREQFF.

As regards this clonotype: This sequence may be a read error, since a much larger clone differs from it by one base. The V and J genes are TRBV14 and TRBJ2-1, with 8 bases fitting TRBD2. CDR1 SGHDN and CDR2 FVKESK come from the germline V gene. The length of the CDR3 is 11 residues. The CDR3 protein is CTSSSGLVLFF. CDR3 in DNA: TGTACCAGCAGCTCGGGACTAGTATTGTTCTTC.

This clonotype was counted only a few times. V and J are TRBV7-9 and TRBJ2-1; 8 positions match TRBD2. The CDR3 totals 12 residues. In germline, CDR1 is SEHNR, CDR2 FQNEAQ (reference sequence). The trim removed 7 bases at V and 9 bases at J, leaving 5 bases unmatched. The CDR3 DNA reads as TGTGCCAGCACAAGCGGGAGAGGTGAGCAGTTCTTC. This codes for CASTSGRGEQFF.